Included here is one TCR beta chain sequence, with context. As yet, its antigen is unknown. CDR1 is SGHTA and CDR2 is FQGNSA in the germline V gene. The CDR3 covers 14 residues. The V and J ends lost 3 bases and 6 bases respectively, with 15 bases between them. This specimen comes from a study of T cell clonotyping in hematopoietic cell transplantation. Study findings and constraints: Higher Inverse Simpson Index values in graft donor and pretransplant recipient predicted broader posttransplant TCR diversity.

Generated by immunoSEQ multiplex PCR, the TCRdb table keeps only in-frame clones and is missing some. The sample has more than 40,000 clones; 85% are singletons. Time point indicated: recipient sample about 28 days before transplant, after cytoreduction. Blood collection times were about day -28 and days 30, 100, 180 posttransplant. Sequenced here: peripheral blood mononuclear cells, sampled before stem cell transplant. The V call is TRBV7-2, the J call TRBJ2-7; D is unresolved. The sequence derives from a man aged 55 to 70 with acute myeloid leukemia. Some clones in this sample may be carry-over from other donors' samples. CDR3 amino acids: CASSFSPTAGEQYF. CDR3 DNA sequence: TGTGCCAGCAGCTTTTCCCCGACGGCAGGCGAGCAGTACTTC.